This record covers a single TCR beta chain. Trimming left V 4 bases short and J 13 bases short, with 17 bases between. CDR3 length: 12 amino acids. CDR1 and CDR2 (germline): SGHNT, YYREEE (reference sequence). This specimen comes from a study of blood T cell repertoires in COVID-19. In the study overall: Whether acute or convalescent, the COVID-19 samples came from the United States, Italy and Spain. The analysed material was cDNA or gDNA that came from T cells, B-cell-depleted T cells, or PBMCs.

Per the authors' pipeline: The assay estimated nucleated cells by amplifying reference gene primers. Libraries were prepared by immunoSEQ multiplex PCR; TCRdb keeps only in-frame clonotypes and omits some of them. That table supplies the V and J calls and clone size; D and trimming were determined from the DNA. The table lists 200,000 to 300,000 clones, about 87% of them singletons. This rearrangement joins TRBV5-4 to TRBJ1-2, with unresolved D. The material sequenced was peripheral blood. This receptor was obtained from a human donor in a cohort sampled during active COVID-19. The CDR3 DNA is TGTGCCAGCAGCCTACCCCTCCTTGTCTGCACCTTC. Translated, it gives CASSLPLLVCTF.